Given below is one T cell receptor (beta chain) in context. The antigen remains unidentified. All TRB cDNA libraries came from 5' RACE performed with UMI labels. TCRdb re-called the 5' RACE reads and catalogs CDR3 proteins one per entry, DNA excluded. The sample holds 45,000 to 55,000 distinct CDR3 sequences. This sample is part of a study of CXCR3-negative and CXCR3-positive naive CD8 T cells. Study-level points and caveats: Comparably high diversity was seen in both naive subsets, and much lower diversity in memory CD8+ cells. TRB CDR3 properties served as the basis for inferring TCR strength, and surface CD5 was comparable between naive subsets.

The CDR3 is 12 amino acids. In germline, CDR1 is SGHVS, CDR2 FQNEAQ. The TCR was taken from a human donor in good health. Some clones in this sample may be carry-over from other donors' samples. Sequencing used memory CD8+ T cells from blood. This chain connects TRBV7-8 to TRBJ2-3. The chain's CDR3 is CASSDKPDTQYF.